The rows below give T cell receptor beta chains drawn from one sample of a study of cytomegalovirus exposure and HLA in healthy donors. TCRdb keeps only in-frame clones here, not all; method: immunoSEQ multiplex PCR. Here the sample spans 60,000 or so clones, 89% being singletons. The specimen sequenced was PBMCs. These TCRs come from a man aged 30 to 39 in good health and CMV-seropositive. CDR3s include the opening cysteine and the closing phenylalanine or tryptophan. D genes are given only for firm matches. A row's size may be missing; if present it is once, few, many or a size class.

D gene | J gene | clone size | V gene | CDR3 protein | CDR3 DNA
- | TRBJ2-1 | - | TRBV9 | CASSVGGAGSNEQFF | TGTGCCAGCAGCGTAGGAGGCGCGGGTTCCAATGAGCAGTTCTTC
- | TRBJ1-4 | - | TRBV11-3 | CASSSGEELRGEKLFF | TGTGCCAGCAGCTCCGGGGAGGAATTGAGGGGTGAAAAACTGTTTTTT
TRBD1 | TRBJ2-3 | - | TRBV25-1 | CASSEKGGQGARGDTQYF | TGTGCCAGCAGTGAAAAGGGGGGACAGGGGGCGCGAGGAGATACGCAGTATTTT
TRBD1 | TRBJ1-2 | - | TRBV7-8 | CASSASGGGYGYTF | TGTGCCAGCAGCGCCTCAGGGGGCGGCTATGGCTACACCTTC
TRBD2 | TRBJ2-3 | - | TRBV7-9 | CASSPRTSGRTDTQYF | TGTGCCAGCAGCCCCCGGACTAGCGGGAGGACAGATACGCAGTATTTT
TRBD2 | TRBJ2-5 | once | TRBV7-2 | CASSLMGWAAGGPETQYF | TGTGCCAGCAGCTTAATGGGGTGGGCGGCGGGAGGGCCGGAGACCCAGTACTTC
- | TRBJ2-1 | - | TRBV9 | CASSVVGVYNEQFF | TGTGCCAGCAGCGTAGTAGGAGTCTACAATGAGCAGTTCTTC
TRBD1 | TRBJ1-1 | - | TRBV19 | CASRDRYSNTEAFF | TGTGCCAGTAGGGACAGGTACTCGAACACTGAAGCTTTCTTT
TRBD1 | TRBJ2-1 | - | TRBV28 | CASSPGGANEQFF | TGTGCCAGCAGTCCAGGGGGTGCGAATGAGCAGTTCTTC
TRBD1 | TRBJ1-6 | - | TRBV28 | CASSLSMWETGAQIYNSPLHF | TGTGCCAGCAGTTTAAGTATGTGGGAGACAGGGGCGCAAATCTATAATTCACCCCTCCACTTT
- | TRBJ2-3 | - | TRBV5-1 | CASSPFPHSSSTDTQYF | TGCGCCAGCAGTCCCTTTCCCCACAGTTCTAGCACAGATACGCAGTATTTT
TRBD2 | TRBJ2-5 | - | TRBV5-6 | CASSSFGTSGTAETQYF | TGTGCCAGCAGCTCCTTCGGGACTAGCGGGACAGCCGAGACCCAGTACTTC
- | TRBJ2-5 | few | TRBV18 | CASSPPTSPFERETQYF | TGTGCCAGCTCACCACCAACTAGCCCATTTGAGCGGGAGACCCAGTACTTC
- | TRBJ2-3 | - | TRBV9 | CASSSSEGRGTQYF | TGTGCCAGCAGTTCATCTGAAGGGCGCGGGACGCAGTATTTT
- | TRBJ1-2 | - | TRBV27 | CASRPSGKIGYTF | TGTGCCAGCAGACCCTCAGGGAAAATAGGCTACACCTTC
- | TRBJ2-7 | once | TRBV30 | CAWSPLAGQGEQYF | TGTGCCTGGAGCCCACTAGCGGGACAGGGCGAGCAGTACTTC
- | TRBJ2-7 | - | TRBV14 | CASSQGRNYEQYF | TGTGCCAGCAGCCAAGGCAGGAACTACGAGCAGTACTTC
- | TRBJ1-3 | - | TRBV5-4 | CASSRTAGNTIYF | TGTGCCAGCAGCCGGACAGCTGGAAACACCATATATTTT
TRBD1 | TRBJ1-5 | - | TRBV6-5 | CASSPGQGHQPQHF | TGTGCCAGCAGCCCGGGACAGGGACACCAGCCCCAGCATTTT
- | TRBJ2-4 | - | TRBV6-1 | CASRKRPLAKNIQYF | TGTGCCAGCAGGAAGCGGCCACTAGCCAAAAACATTCAGTACTTC
TRBD2 | TRBJ2-7 | - | TRBV5-1 | CASSPGLAEPYEQYF | TGCGCCAGCAGCCCGGGACTAGCGGAGCCCTACGAGCAGTACTTC
TRBD1 | TRBJ1-1 | - | TRBV4-2 | CASSQEGGTRTEAFF | TGTGCCAGCAGCCAAGAAGGGGGCACGAGGACTGAAGCTTTCTTT
- | TRBJ1-2 | - | TRBV6-1 | CATPWEGSGYTF | TGTGCCACCCCCTGGGAGGGAAGCGGCTACACCTTC
TRBD1 | TRBJ2-5 | - | TRBV27 | CASRGQGLRETQYF | TGTGCCAGCAGGGGACAGGGGCTACGAGAGACCCAGTACTTC
TRBD1 | TRBJ2-7 | - | TRBV18 | CASSPPGQGSPYEQYF | TGTGCCAGCTCACCACCGGGACAGGGATCCCCCTACGAGCAGTACTTC
TRBD1 | TRBJ2-7 | - | TRBV2 | CASGDRVMVDEQYF | TGTGCCAGCGGTGACAGGGTAATGGTCGACGAGCAGTACTTC
- | TRBJ1-1 | - | TRBV11-1 | CASSLNTEGEAFF | TGTGCCAGCAGCTTAAACACTGAGGGTGAAGCTTTCTTT
- | TRBJ1-1 | - | TRBV29-1 | CSAEDTAEAFF | TGCAGCGCAGAGGACACTGCTGAGGCTTTCTTT
TRBD1 | TRBJ2-7 | few | TRBV6-4 | CASSDSDRGEQYF | TGTGCCAGCAGTGACTCGGACAGGGGCGAGCAGTACTTC
- | TRBJ1-2 | - | TRBV2 | CASSQGGWGYGYTF | TGTGCCAGCAGCCAAGGGGGTTGGGGTTATGGCTACACCTTC
TRBD1 | TRBJ1-6 | - | TRBV25-1 | CASSPTDRGNSPLHF | TGTGCCAGCAGCCCCACCGACAGGGGTAATTCACCCCTCCACTTT
- | TRBJ1-2 | - | TRBV4-1 | CASSQDSPTVNYGYTF | TGCGCCAGCAGCCAAGATTCACCGACTGTGAACTATGGCTACACCTTC
- | TRBJ2-6 | - | TRBV11-3 | CASSLTGSGANVLTF | TGTGCCAGCAGCCTAACAGGGTCCGGGGCCAACGTCCTGACTTTC
TRBD1 | TRBJ1-5 | - | TRBV30 | CAWTPRARGHQPQHF | TGTGCCTGGACCCCCCGGGCAAGGGGGCATCAGCCCCAGCATTTT
TRBD2 | TRBJ2-1 | few | TRBV27 | CASSSGRLAGGNEQFF | TGTGCCAGCAGTTCAGGAAGGCTAGCGGGAGGGAATGAGCAGTTCTTC
TRBD2 | TRBJ2-7 | - | TRBV11-1 | CASSLGLAGSYEQYF | TGTGCCAGCAGCTTGGGGCTAGCGGGAAGTTACGAGCAGTACTTC
- | TRBJ1-4 | few | TRBV5-1 | CASSWDTEKLFF | TGCGCCAGCAGTTGGGACACTGAAAAACTGTTTTTT
TRBD1 | TRBJ2-7 | - | TRBV4-1 | CASSRGQGYEQYF | TGCGCCAGCAGCCGGGGACAGGGCTACGAGCAGTACTTC
- | TRBJ2-2 | - | TRBV6-4 | CASSDSGAGGELFF | TGTGCCAGCAGTGACTCAGGGGCTGGCGGGGAGCTGTTTTTT
TRBD2 | TRBJ2-3 | - | TRBV2 | CASRGLVGADTQYF | TGTGCCAGCAGGGGACTAGTAGGCGCAGATACGCAGTATTTT
- | TRBJ1-1 | - | TRBV27 | CASPRQEKKAFF | TGTGCCAGCCCCCGACAGGAAAAAAAAGCTTTCTTT
- | TRBJ2-1 | - | TRBV5-6 | CASHSGWGGPYNEQFF | TGTGCCAGCCACTCCGGATGGGGAGGCCCGTACAATGAGCAGTTCTTC
- | TRBJ2-7 | - | TRBV27 | CASSPRVGEATYEQYF | TGTGCCAGCAGTCCTCGGGTGGGGGAGGCCACCTACGAGCAGTACTTC
TRBD2 | TRBJ2-1 | - | TRBV27 | CASSLLADNEQFF | TGTGCCAGCAGTTTACTAGCGGACAATGAGCAGTTCTTC
TRBD1 | TRBJ1-3 | - | TRBV7-8 | CASSHQGALSDVAGNTIYF | TGTGCCAGCAGCCATCAGGGGGCCCTTTCGGATGTAGCCGGAAACACCATATATTTT
TRBD2 | TRBJ2-3 | - | TRBV27 | CASSLAGPADTQYF | TGTGCCAGCAGTCTAGCGGGCCCCGCAGATACGCAGTATTTT
- | TRBJ2-3 | - | TRBV2 | CASTTDLSGTDTQYF | TGTGCCAGCACAACGGACTTATCTGGCACAGATACGCAGTATTTT
- | TRBJ1-5 | once | TRBV18 | CASSSSASQPQHF | TGTGCCAGCTCATCCTCAGCTAGTCAGCCCCAGCATTTT
- | TRBJ2-3 | - | TRBV5-4 | CASSPGTPSTDTQYF | TGTGCCAGCAGCCCAGGGACTCCTAGCACAGATACGCAGTATTTT
- | TRBJ1-1 | - | TRBV6-5 | CASTRRGGTEAFF | TGTGCCAGCACACGCAGGGGAGGGACTGAAGCTTTCTTT
- | TRBJ1-1 | - | TRBV6-5 | CASSSGLSCGAFF | TGTGCCAGCAGTTCCGGACTCTCTTGTGGCGCTTTCTTT
- | TRBJ1-1 | - | TRBV4-2 | CASSQQQWNTEAFF | TGTGCCAGCAGCCAACAACAGTGGAACACTGAAGCTTTCTTT
- | TRBJ2-1 | - | TRBV7-3 | CASSLTIDNGQFF | TGTGCCAGCAGCTTAACGATCGACAATGGGCAGTTCTTC
- | TRBJ2-7 | - | TRBV6-1 | CASSGQGNEQYF | TGTGCCAGCAGTGGGCAGGGTAACGAGCAGTACTTC
- | TRBJ2-3 | - | TRBV29-1 | CSARAELGTDTQYF | TGCAGCGCCCGAGCGGAGTTGGGTACAGATACGCAGTATTTT
TRBD2 | TRBJ2-1 | - | TRBV7-9 | CASTLAGGSYNEQFF | TGTGCCAGCACCCTAGCGGGAGGGTCCTACAATGAGCAGTTCTTC